A selection of T cell receptor beta chains follows, all from one sample in a study of blood T cells in healthy people across ages. TCRdb fed the 5' RACE reads into MiXCR, producing one record per CDR3 protein. This table holds some 1.1 million distinct CDR3 sequences, less than 45% found once. The sequenced sample consisted of blood. The receptors come from a young man in good health. The CDR3 runs from the conserved cysteine through the conserved F or W. D genes are given only for firm matches. The size field is filled for only some rows; it gives once, few, many or a size class.

d_call	v_call	j_call	clone_size	cdr3_length	cdr3_nt	cdr3_aa
-	TRBV27	TRBJ1-6	few	14	TGTGCCAGCAGTTTTCAGGGTTGGAATTCACCACTCCACTTT	CASSFQGWNSPLHF
TRBD1	TRBV7-8	TRBJ2-7	-	17	TGTGCCAGCAGCTTGAGACAGGGGCCGTCCCCATACAATGAGCAGTACTTC	CASSLRQGPSPYNEQYF
TRBD2	TRBV24-1	TRBJ2-3	-	15	TGTGCCACCAGCTTAGCGGGAGGCTACACAGATACGCAGTATTTT	CATSLAGGYTDTQYF
TRBD1	TRBV20-1	TRBJ1-3	-	15	TGCAGTGCTAGAGAGGGGACAGCCGGGGGAAACACCATATATTTT	CSAREGTAGGNTIYF
-	TRBV5-4	TRBJ2-1	-	17	TGTACCAGCAGCTCGACACAGGGAATGAGCTCCTACAATGAGCAGTTCTTC	CTSSSTQGMSSYNEQFF
TRBD1	TRBV20-1	TRBJ1-4	few	14	TGCAGTGCTCCTTTAGGACAGGGAGATGAAAAACTGTTTTTT	CSAPLGQGDEKLFF
-	TRBV20-1	TRBJ2-3	few	15	TGCAGTGCCTACCATCAGTCCGGGGGCGCAGATACGCAGTATTTT	CSAYHQSGGADTQYF
-	TRBV10-3	TRBJ2-1	few	14	TGTGCCATCGCCCCTCGGATGACCTACAATGAGCAGTTCTTC	CAIAPRMTYNEQFF
-	TRBV24-1	TRBJ2-3	few	13	TGTGCCACCAGTGACCCCCGATCAGATACGCAGTATTTT	CATSDPRSDTQYF
-	TRBV2	TRBJ1-5	few	15	TGTGCCAGCAGTGACGGGGGCAGGGCCCATCAGCCCCAGCATTTT	CASSDGGRAHQPQHF
-	TRBV20-1	TRBJ2-3	-	16	TGCAGTACACGACCCGGGACAAGCAAAAACACAGATACGCAGTATTTT	CSTRPGTSKNTDTQYF
-	TRBV9	TRBJ1-2	many	15	TGTGCCAGCAGCGGACCCCAGGGTTATGACTATGGCTACACCTTC	CASSGPQGYDYGYTF
-	TRBV4-1	TRBJ1-2	many	19	TGCGCCAGCAGCCAAGTTATCGTCCAGGTTGGGCCAGCTAACTATGGCTACACCTTC	CASSQVIVQVGPANYGYTF
-	TRBV6-6	TRBJ1-2	-	17	TGTGCCGGCAGTCTATCCTCCGGGAACCAAGCCGACTATGGCTACACCTTC	CAGSLSSGNQADYGYTF
-	TRBV29-1	TRBJ1-1	-	11	TGCAGCGCCTGGGTGAACACTGAAGCTTTCTTT	CSAWVNTEAFF
TRBD1	TRBV7-9	TRBJ1-4	few	14	TGTGCCAGCACCCCGACAGGGGATGAAGAAAAACTGTTTTTT	CASTPTGDEEKLFF
-	TRBV7-9	TRBJ2-1	-	15	TGTGCCAGCAGCTTCGGACTTGACAGCTACAATGAGCAGTTCTTC	CASSFGLDSYNEQFF
-	TRBV14	TRBJ1-6	few	13	TGTGCCAGCAGCCAAGACTATGGTTCACCCCTCCACTTT	CASSQDYGSPLHF
-	TRBV5-1	TRBJ1-2	few	14	TGCGCCAGCATGGAGTTGGACAGTTCTTATGGCTACACCTTC	CASMELDSSYGYTF
-	TRBV3-1	TRBJ1-5	-	15	TGTGCCAGCAGCCAAGTGGTAGGGTTGAATCAGCCCCAGCATTTT	CASSQVVGLNQPQHF
-	TRBV12-3/TRBV12-4	TRBJ1-6	many	13	TGTGCCAGCAGTGGCTCCTATAATTCACCCCTCCACTTT	CASSGSYNSPLHF
TRBD1	TRBV7-2	TRBJ1-1	few	17	TGTGCCAGCAGCTCGATGGGGACAGGGGACGAGAACGCTGAAGCTTTCTTT	CASSSMGTGDENAEAFF
-	TRBV7-2	TRBJ2-1	-	17	TGTGCCAGCAGCTCCTCCGTGAGGGGGGGCTCCTACAATGAGCAGTTCTTC	CASSSSVRGGSYNEQFF
-	TRBV7-3	TRBJ2-3	-	15	TGTGCCAGCAGCTTAAATGGTGACGAGGGCGATACGCAGTATTTT	CASSLNGDEGDTQYF
-	TRBV4-3	TRBJ1-2	-	16	TGCGCCAGCAGCCAATCACGAGGGGGGGCGACGGATGGCTACACCTTC	CASSQSRGGATDGYTF
-	TRBV4-2	TRBJ2-3	-	17	TGTGCCAGCAGCCAAGTCCGCCCCGGGACTGGCGGGGATACGCAGTATTTT	CASSQVRPGTGGDTQYF
TRBD1	TRBV9	TRBJ1-1	few	14	TGTGCCAGCAGCGCGCTCACAGGGGGCACTGAAGCTTTCTTT	CASSALTGGTEAFF
TRBD1	TRBV20-1	TRBJ1-5	few	15	TGCAGTGCTGCTGAACAGGGGAATAGCAATCAGCCCCAGCATTTT	CSAAEQGNSNQPQHF
-	TRBV6-5	TRBJ1-4	-	13	TGTGCCAGCAGCCGGACAGTAAATGAAAAACTGTTTTTT	CASSRTVNEKLFF
-	TRBV21-1	TRBJ1-3	-	19	TGTGCCAGCAGCAAAGCCCTGACAGGGGGACGGGGATCTGGAAACACCATATATTTT	CASSKALTGGRGSGNTIYF
-	TRBV4-3	TRBJ2-3	few	15	TGCGCCAGCAGCCAAGATAGGCTCGATTCCCATCCGCAGTATTTT	CASSQDRLDSHPQYF
-	TRBV12-5	TRBJ2-7	few	13	TGTGCTAGTGGTTTGCCCCCTTACAATGAGCAGTACTTC	CASGLPPYNEQYF
-	TRBV7-2	TRBJ2-1	-	14	TGTGCCAGCAGCTTAAGTCCACCTGACAATGAGCAGTTCTTC	CASSLSPPDNEQFF
-	TRBV7-2	TRBJ2-3	few	15	TGTGCCAGCAGCTTAGAATTCCTGAGTCCAGATACGCAGTATTTT	CASSLEFLSPDTQYF
TRBD1	TRBV10-3	TRBJ2-5	-	14	TGTGCCATCAGTGAGGGGGGACAGACAGAGACCCAGTACTTC	CAISEGGQTETQYF
-	TRBV29-1	TRBJ1-1	-	16	TGCAGCGTTGAGGCCCGGGGGGGATATATGGACACTGAAGCTTTCTTT	CSVEARGGYMDTEAFF
-	TRBV6-6	TRBJ1-1	few	13	TGTGCCGGGGAGGGAGAGATGAACACTGAAGCTTTCTTT	CAGEGEMNTEAFF
TRBD1	TRBV20-1	TRBJ1-2	few	13	TGCAGTGCTACCGAGGACAGGGGGGCTGGCTACACCTTC	CSATEDRGAGYTF
-	TRBV5-1	TRBJ2-2	few	14	TGCGCCAGCATAAAGGCGTCGAACACCGGGGAGCTGTTTTTT	CASIKASNTGELFF
-	TRBV2	TRBJ1-6	-	12	TGTGCCAGCAGGGTTTCAAATTCACCCCTCCACTTT	CASRVSNSPLHF
TRBD1	TRBV6-1	TRBJ1-4	-	16	TGTGCCAGCACGAGACAGGGGGCCTCCTCTAATGAAAAACTGTTTTTT	CASTRQGASSNEKLFF
-	TRBV12-3/TRBV12-4	TRBJ2-1	once	19	TGTGCCAGCAGACGGGACTCTTCACCTTGGGAAGGCATCTACAATGAGCAGTTCTTC	CASRRDSSPWEGIYNEQFF
-	TRBV6-2/TRBV6-3	TRBJ1-5	few	13	TGTGCCAGCAATAACGGGTTTGGACAGCCCCAGCATTTT	CASNNGFGQPQHF
TRBD2	TRBV20-1	TRBJ2-2	few	15	TGCAGTGCTAGTCCTAGCGGGGTTGGTACCGGGGAGCTGTTTTTT	CSASPSGVGTGELFF
-	TRBV28	TRBJ2-3	-	16	TGTGCCAGCAGTTCGCCTGGAGGGGGACACACAGATACGCAGTATTTT	CASSSPGGGHTDTQYF
TRBD2	TRBV9	TRBJ2-3	few	18	TGTGCCAGCAGCGTAGCTACCGGGACTAGCAAGAGCGCAGATACGCAGTATTTT	CASSVATGTSKSADTQYF
-	TRBV20-1	TRBJ2-1	-	13	TGCAGTGCTAGTGAAACCAAGTACAATGAGCAGTTCTTC	CSASETKYNEQFF
-	TRBV24-1	TRBJ1-1	few	13	TGTGCCACCAGTTCAGGGGAACCACCGAGGGCTTTCTTT	CATSSGEPPRAFF
TRBD1	TRBV28	TRBJ2-3	-	14	TGTGCCAGCACCCGGGACAGGGACACAGATACGCAGTATTTT	CASTRDRDTDTQYF
-	TRBV3-1	TRBJ1-1	few	14	TGTGCCAGCAGCCGCGGGCAACAGAACACTGAAGCTTTCTTT	CASSRGQQNTEAFF
TRBD1	TRBV29-1	TRBJ1-2	few	13	TGCAGCGTTGCCGGGACAGGGGGTTTTGGCTACACCTTC	CSVAGTGGFGYTF